Presented here are 31 T cell receptor beta chains from one specimen sequenced in a study of human T cells and chemical hapten exposure. TCRdb called the RACE reads again in MiXCR, with one record for every CDR3 protein. The sample has 95,000 to 150,000 distinct CDR3 sequences; roughly 12% are singletons. Stated time point: pre-sensitization, week 0. Indicated treatment: therapeutic diphenylcyclopropenone sensitization with weekly scalp DPC. The sequences come from whole blood, collected in connection with sensitization to the hapten diphenylcyclopropenone (DPC). These receptors came from a woman aged 18-29 years with alopecia areata. Some clones in this sample may be carry-over from other donors' samples.

This clonotype has at least ten counts. The chain carries TRBV6-1 and TRBJ1-4, with D unclear. The CDR3 extends over 16 amino acids. Deletions cut 2 bases from V and 3 bases from J, with 13 bases between. Germline V gives CDR1 MNHNS, CDR2 SASEGT. The CDR3 protein is CASSERPPAANEKLFF. Written as DNA, the CDR3 is TGTGCCAGCAGTGAACGACCCCCGGCGGCTAATGAAAAACTGTTTTTT.

V gene TRBV11-2 combines with J gene TRBJ1-2; D remains unclear. CDR3 length equals 14 residues. CDR1 and CDR2 from the germline V gene are SGHAT and FQNNGV. V lost 0 bases and J lost 4, with 9 bases in between. CDR3 in amino acids: CASSLEVGGYGYTF. The CDR3 DNA sequence: TGTGCCAGCAGCTTAGAGGTGGGAGGCTATGGCTACACCTTC.

The rearrangement joins TRBV7-9 to TRBJ2-7; either TRBD1 or TRBD2 may fit D (5 bases each). Trimming cost V 0 bases and J 3 bases, with 9 bases left between them. Germline CDR1 is SEHNR and CDR2 is FQNEAQ (reference sequence). The CDR3 runs 14 residues. CDR3: CASSLAGTSYEQYF. DNA for the CDR3: TGTGCCAGCAGCTTAGCGGGGACGAGCTACGAGCAGTACTTC. The full variable domain, its missing parts supplied by reference TRBV7-9 and TRBJ2-7, is DTGVSQNPRHKITKRGQNVTFRCDPISEHNRLYWYRQTLGQGPEFLTYFQNEAQLEKSRLLSDRFSAERPKGSFSTLEIQRTEQGDSAMYLCASSLAGTSYEQYFGPGTRLTVT.

This clonotype was counted only a few times. J is TRBJ2-6 and V is TRBV19, with 8 bases identical to TRBD1. Germline V gene data show CDR1 as LNHDA and CDR2 as SQIVND (reference sequence). The CDR3 loop spans 16 amino acids. Trimming at V came to 5 bases and at J to 4 bases, leaving 7 bases not matched to a gene. CDR3 loop: CASSPQTGAGANVLTF. The DNA of the CDR3 is TGTGCCAGTAGTCCCCAGACAGGGGCCGGGGCCAACGTCCTGACTTTC.

The chain combines TRBV28 with TRBJ2-3, with D possibly being TRBD2 (6 bases). The CDR3 extends over 14 amino acids. Looked up from germline, CDR1 is MDHEN and CDR2 is SYDVKM. V was shortened by 7 bases and J by 1 base, with 12 bases between the two germline ends. CDR3 sequence reads: CASKGAGGTDTQYF. The CDR3 DNA follows: TGTGCCAGCAAGGGAGCGGGTGGCACAGATACGCAGTATTTT.

The chain recombines TRBV7-9 with TRBJ1-2, with 8 bases that match TRBD1. The J segment lost 4 bases and the V segment lost 4 bases, leaving 14 bases of the junction unmatched. Germline CDR1 SEHNR, CDR2 FQNEAQ (reference sequence). This CDR3 is 17 amino acids long. The CDR3 reads CASSSRVGQGSFYGYTF. The DNA for the CDR3 is TGTGCCAGCAGCTCCAGAGTAGGACAGGGTTCGTTCTATGGCTACACCTTC. Supplemented by reference TRBV7-9 and TRBJ1-2, the full variable domain reads DTGVSQNPRHKITKRGQNVTFRCDPISEHNRLYWYRQTLGQGPEFLTYFQNEAQLEKSRLLSDRFSAERPKGSFSTLEIQRTEQGDSAMYLCASSSRVGQGSFYGYTFGSGTRLTVV.

This clonotype came up many times. This chain connects TRBV18 to TRBJ1-1, with D perhaps matching TRBD1 (6 bases). This CDR3 comprises 14 residues. Germline V CDR1 and CDR2: KGHSH, LQKENI. V lost 0 bases and J 9 bases, leaving 14 bases between the germline ends. As DNA, the CDR3 is TGTGCCAGCTCACCACCGTCGACAGGATTTAAAGCTTTCTTT. Protein sequence: CASSPPSTGFKAFF.

The chain is built from TRBV6-2 or TRBV6-3 and TRBJ2-7; D gene ambiguous. Germline lookup yields CDR1 MNHEY and CDR2 SVGEGT. This CDR3 has 13 residues. V gave up 7 bases and J gave up 3 bases, with 13 bases separating them. The CDR3 is CASTIGRGYEQYF. The CDR3 DNA reads TGTGCCAGCACAATCGGACGTGGCTACGAGCAGTACTTC.

This clonotype showed up just a few times. The rearrangement links TRBV5-1 to TRBJ2-7; 7 bases fit TRBD2. Germline CDR1 reads SGHRS; CDR2 reads YFSETQ. With 4 bases clipped from V and 5 bases from J, the junction kept 9 bases outside the gene matches. The CDR3 consists of 14 residues. CDR3 DNA: TGCGCCAGCAGCCCGTCGGGGGGAATCCACGAGCAGTACTTC. This sequence encodes CASSPSGGIHEQYF. Full variable domain (rest looked up from reference TRBV5-1 and TRBJ2-7): KAGVTQTPRYLIKTRGQQVTLSCSPISGHRSVSWYQQTPGQGLQFLFEYFSETQRNKGNFPGRFSGRQFSNSRSEMNVSTLELGDSALYLCASSPSGGIHEQYFGPGTRLTVT.

This clonotype was detected a few times. The chain carries TRBV20-1 and TRBJ2-5, with D possibly being TRBD2 (7 bases). The CDR3 covers 14 residues. Germline V CDR1 and CDR2: DFQATT, SNEGSKA (reference sequence). The V end was cut by 0 bases, the J end by 2 bases, with 10 bases between. The CDR3 loop reads CSAREGGPQETQYF. For the CDR3, the DNA is TGCAGTGCTAGAGAGGGGGGGCCTCAAGAGACCCAGTACTTC.

This clonotype has at least ten counts. The chain combines TRBV4-1 with TRBJ2-7; no clear D gene. CDR1 is MGHRA and CDR2 is YSYEKL in the germline V gene. Trimming shortened V by 0 bases and J by 5 bases, and 11 bases separated the two germline ends. CDR3 length equals 14 residues. CDR3 coding DNA: TGCGCCAGCAGCCAAGATCTAACAGACCACGAGCAGTACTTC. Encoded protein: CASSQDLTDHEQYF.

This clonotype was picked up a small number of times. The chain uses TRBV6-1 and TRBJ2-3, with a weak D call TRBD2 (5 bases). Germline-derived CDR1 and CDR2 are MNHNS and SASEGT. The CDR3 length is 17 residues. Trimming cost V 8 bases and J 4 bases, with 25 bases left between them. The CDR3: CASRVEDSGWAPDTQYF. CDR3 in DNA: TGTGCCAGCCGGGTGGAGGACTCGGGGTGGGCGCCAGATACGCAGTATTTT.

This clonotype was seen a few times. V and J are TRBV7-2 and TRBJ2-5; 14 bases fit TRBD2. This CDR3 comprises 19 residues. V lost 5 bases and J lost 0; bases outside the gene matches: 11. CDR1 is SGHTA, CDR2 FQGNSA, per germline. The CDR3 DNA reads as TGTGCCAGCAGCCCCGGACTAGCGGGGGGCCGCCCCTACCAAGAGACCCAGTACTTC. It specifies CASSPGLAGGRPYQETQYF.

In this sample, this clonotype turned up many times. V and J are TRBV6-5 and TRBJ2-7; D remains ambiguous. This CDR3 has 15 residues. Germline-derived CDR1 and CDR2 are MNHEY and SVGAGI. The ends were cut back, 0 bases at V and 4 bases at J, with 13 bases in the middle. The CDR3 bases are TGTGCCAGCAGTTACTCAGTAGGGAAAGTATACGAGCAGTACTTC. It translates to CASSYSVGKVYEQYF.

This clonotype was recorded many times. J is TRBJ2-3 and V is TRBV3-1, with TRBD2 matching 8 bases. CDR3 length: 17 amino acids. Looked up from germline, CDR1 is LGHDT and CDR2 is YNNKEL (reference sequence). Germline trimming cut 1 base from V and 0 bases from J; bases unmatched to any gene: 6. The CDR3 loop reads CASSQGMRGVSTDTQYF. CDR3 nucleotides: TGTGCCAGCAGCCAAGGAATGCGGGGGGTAAGCACAGATACGCAGTATTTT.

In this sample, this clonotype turned up a few times. CDR3 sequence reads: CASSLGGQGYEQYF. The CDR3 DNA sequence: TGTGCCAGCAGCCTAGGGGGACAAGGCTACGAGCAGTACTTC. The rearrangement links TRBV6-2 or TRBV6-3 to TRBJ2-7; the D gene is possibly TRBD1 (6 bases). This CDR3 is 14 amino acids long. V dropped 6 bases and J dropped 3 bases, with 15 bases sitting between them. Germline V gene lookup returns CDR1 MNHEY and CDR2 SVGEGT.

The chain is built from TRBV4-3 and TRBJ2-1; D ambiguous. The CDR3 has 14 amino acids. Deletions cut 2 bases from V and 8 bases from J, with 13 bases between. Per germline, CDR1 LGHNA and CDR2 YSLEER. The DNA of the CDR3 is TGCGCCAGCAGCCAAATGAGGTTCGTTCATGAGCAGTTCTTC. It specifies CASSQMRFVHEQFF.

The sample holds a few counts of this clonotype. The J gene is TRBJ2-2, the V gene TRBV6-1; D assignment may be TRBD1 or TRBD2 (5 bases each). CDR1 is MNHNS and CDR2 is SASEGT in the germline V gene. The CDR3 is made up of 16 amino acids. Trimming pared 5 bases from V and 3 bases from J, leaving 16 bases between. CDR3 loop: CASSRGGYGDTGELFF. In nucleotides, the CDR3 is TGTGCCAGCAGTAGGGGCGGATACGGGGACACCGGGGAGCTGTTTTTT.

The genes are TRBV6-2 or TRBV6-3 and TRBJ1-5; D is uncertain. Trimming took off 2 bases at V and 11 bases at J, with 10 bases between the two ends. The CDR3 sequence is 12 residues long. Germline V lookup: CDR1 MNHEY, CDR2 SVGEGT. CDR3 DNA: TGTGCCAGCAGTTACGCAGAAGGGACCCAGCATTTT. Protein sequence: CASSYAEGTQHF.

Ten or more counts support this clonotype. The chain links TRBV7-2 to TRBJ2-5; D is unresolved. The germline gives CDR1 SGHTA, CDR2 FQGNSA. This CDR3 has 16 residues. V shed 1 base and J shed 5 bases, with 17 bases lying between them. In DNA, the CDR3 is TGTGCCAGCAGCTTAGGGGCCGCGACGGCTGGGGAGACCCAGTACTTC. It specifies CASSLGAATAGETQYF.

This clonotype was counted ten times or more. Compared with germline, one end of the junction differs, possibly owing to a read error. The chain uses TRBV2 and TRBJ1-3; tentative D call: TRBD1 (6 bases). Looked up from germline, CDR1 is SNHLY and CDR2 is FYNNEI. This CDR3 is 14 amino acids long. CDR3 bases: TGTGCCAGCAGAGAAGGGACAAATAGAAACACCATATATTTT. This translates into CASREGTNRNTIYF.

The rearrangement joins TRBV7-9 to TRBJ1-2; D unresolved. V was trimmed by 6 bases and J by 5 bases, leaving 13 bases between them. The CDR3 consists of 13 residues. CDR1 SEHNR and CDR2 FQNEAQ come from the germline V gene (reference sequence). The DNA of the CDR3 is TGTGCCAGCAGTCAGGAGGGATTTTATGGCTACACCTTC. It codes for CASSQEGFYGYTF.

The rearrangement uses TRBV2 and TRBJ1-2; 11 bases are shared with TRBD1. Germline CDR1 and CDR2: SNHLY and FYNNEI. With V trimmed by 6 bases and J by 10 bases, 7 bases remained unmatched. The CDR3 consists of 13 residues. The CDR3 sequence is CASRADRGLDYTF. For the CDR3, the DNA is TGTGCCAGCAGGGCGGACAGGGGGCTTGACTACACCTTC.

There are a few counts of this clonotype. The chain employs TRBV29-1 and TRBJ2-5; TRBD1 aligns across 9 bases. V trimming: 6 bases; J trimming: 2 bases; junction bases outside the gene matches: 4. The germline V gene has CDR1 SQVTM and CDR2 ANQGSEA. The CDR3 covers 13 residues. The CDR3 loop is CSVVDRGQETQYF. The CDR3 region has the DNA TGCAGCGTCGTGGACAGGGGACAAGAGACCCAGTACTTC.

This clonotype was seen a handful of times. The chain is built from TRBV4-3 and TRBJ1-2; TRBD1 matches at 10 bases. The CDR3 sequence is 15 residues long. Germline values: CDR1 LGHNA, CDR2 YSLEER. V lost 2 bases to trimming and J lost 2 bases; unmatched junction nucleotides: 2. The CDR3 is CASSQPGQGNYGYTF. CDR3 nucleotide sequence: TGCGCCAGCAGCCAACCGGGACAGGGGAACTATGGCTACACCTTC.

A few counts support this clonotype. This chain joins TRBV18 and TRBJ1-1; D is unresolved. V dropped 5 bases and J dropped 6 bases, with 10 bases sitting between them. Per germline, CDR1 KGHSH and CDR2 LQKENI. This CDR3 contains 12 residues. The CDR3 protein is CASSMAEAEAFF. The CDR3 DNA sequence: TGTGCCAGCTCAATGGCTGAGGCTGAAGCTTTCTTT.

This clonotype turned up a few times. This chain connects TRBV12-3 or TRBV12-4 to TRBJ1-1; D possibly corresponds to TRBD1 (6 bases). The V end was cut by 3 bases, the J end by 8 bases, with 13 bases between. The CDR3 extends over 13 amino acids. CDR3 DNA: TGTGCCAGCAGTTTCCACCTCGACAGGGAAGCTTTCTTT. As protein: CASSFHLDREAFF.

In nucleotides, the CDR3 is TGCGCCAGCAGCCGGGACAGGGGCGGCTATGGCTACACCTTC. This codes for CASSRDRGGYGYTF. The chain links TRBV5-1 to TRBJ1-2; 10 bases match TRBD1. Germline V gene data show CDR1 as SGHRS and CDR2 as YFSETQ. The CDR3 contains 14 residues. The ends lost 4 bases at V and 4 bases at J; junction bases unmatched: 4.

In nucleotides, the CDR3 is TGTGCCAGCAGTATCATTACTCCGGGGACCGGGGAGCTGTTTTTT. This gives the protein CASSIITPGTGELFF. The rearrangement uses TRBV6-2 or TRBV6-3 and TRBJ2-2; a weak D match, TRBD2 (5 bases). The V and J ends lost 5 bases and 5 bases respectively, with 15 bases between them. The CDR3 consists of 15 residues. Germline-derived CDR1 and CDR2 are MNHEY and SVGEGT.

Concerning this clonotype: A clone one base away is much larger, so this may be a read error. This chain uses TRBV6-2 or TRBV6-3 with TRBJ2-1; TRBD2 matches 9 bases. The ends lost 2 bases at V and 8 bases at J; junction bases unmatched: 1. This CDR3 contains 13 residues. Germline lookup yields CDR1 MNHEY and CDR2 SVGEGT. CDR3 sequence: CASSYAGGDEQFF. The CDR3 DNA follows: TGTGCCAGCAGTTACGCGGGGGGGGATGAGCAGTTCTTC.

The chain recombines TRBV20-1 with TRBJ2-3; 11 bases align to TRBD2. The CDR3 is made up of 14 amino acids. CDR1 is DFQATT, CDR2 SNEGSKA, per germline (reference sequence). J lost 3 bases, V lost 4 bases, and 3 bases had no gene match. The chain's CDR3 is CSAKTSGATDTQYF. The CDR3 coding sequence is TGCAGTGCTAAGACTAGCGGGGCGACAGATACGCAGTATTTT.